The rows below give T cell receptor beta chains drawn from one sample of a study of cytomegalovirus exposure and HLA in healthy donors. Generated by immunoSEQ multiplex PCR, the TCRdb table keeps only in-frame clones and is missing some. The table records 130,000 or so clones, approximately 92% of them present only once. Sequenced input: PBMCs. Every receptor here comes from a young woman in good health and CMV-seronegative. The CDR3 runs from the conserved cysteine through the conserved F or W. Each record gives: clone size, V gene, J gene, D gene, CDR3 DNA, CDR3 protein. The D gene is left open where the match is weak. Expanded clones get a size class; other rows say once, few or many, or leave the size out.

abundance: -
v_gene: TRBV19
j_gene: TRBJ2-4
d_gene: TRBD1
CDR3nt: TGTGCCAGTACCCAGGGGGCGGACATTCAGTACTTC
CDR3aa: CASTQGADIQYF

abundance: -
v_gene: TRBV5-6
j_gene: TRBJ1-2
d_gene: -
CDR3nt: TGTGCCAGCAGCGATACAGGGTTCGAAGGCTACACCTTC
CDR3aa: CASSDTGFEGYTF

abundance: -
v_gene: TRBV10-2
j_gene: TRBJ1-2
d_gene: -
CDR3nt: TGCGCCAGCACCGGGGGGCTGGTTTTCCCAGATGACTATGGCTACACCTTC
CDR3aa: CASTGGLVFPDDYGYTF

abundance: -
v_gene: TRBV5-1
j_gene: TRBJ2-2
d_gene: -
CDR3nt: TGCGCCAGCACGATCAGTCAGGGTTATGCCGGGGAGCTGTTTTTT
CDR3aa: CASTISQGYAGELFF

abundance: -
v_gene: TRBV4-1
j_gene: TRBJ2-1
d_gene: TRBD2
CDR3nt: TGCGCCAGCTCCGGGACTAGCGATGAGCAGTTCTTC
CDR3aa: CASSGTSDEQFF

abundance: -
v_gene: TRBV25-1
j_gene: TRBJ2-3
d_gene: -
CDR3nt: TGTGCCAGCAGTGTAGGGGGGGGCGCCACAGATACGCAGTATTTT
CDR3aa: CASSVGGGATDTQYF

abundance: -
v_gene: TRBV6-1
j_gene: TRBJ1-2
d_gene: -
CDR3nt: TGTGCCAGTGGTGGAGGGTATGGCTACACCTTC
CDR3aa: CASGGGYGYTF

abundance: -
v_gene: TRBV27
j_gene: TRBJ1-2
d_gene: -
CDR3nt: TGTGCCAGCAGTTTATCTGGGGGAGGCTATGGCTACACCTTC
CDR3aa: CASSLSGGGYGYTF

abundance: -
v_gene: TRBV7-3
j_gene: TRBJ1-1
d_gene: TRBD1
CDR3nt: TGTGCCAGCAGCTCGACAGGGTTGGATGAAGCTTTCTTT
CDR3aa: CASSSTGLDEAFF

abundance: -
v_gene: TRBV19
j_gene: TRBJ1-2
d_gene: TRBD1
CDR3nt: TGTGCCAGTAGTCTCAACGGACAGGGGCTAGGTGGCTACACCTTC
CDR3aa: CASSLNGQGLGGYTF

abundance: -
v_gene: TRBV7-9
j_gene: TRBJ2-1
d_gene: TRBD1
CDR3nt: TGTGCCAGCAGCTTGGGGACAGAGGAGGATGAGCAGTTCTTC
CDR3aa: CASSLGTEEDEQFF

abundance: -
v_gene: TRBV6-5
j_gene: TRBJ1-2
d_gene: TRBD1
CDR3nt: TGTGCCAGCAGTTACTCGAAGACAGGGGGCTATGGCTACACCTTC
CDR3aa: CASSYSKTGGYGYTF

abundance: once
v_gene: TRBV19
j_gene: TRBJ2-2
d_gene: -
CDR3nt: TGTGCCAGTAGTGGGGGAGGGATGGACAGCCACACCGGGGAGCTGTTTTTT
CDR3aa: CASSGGGMDSHTGELFF

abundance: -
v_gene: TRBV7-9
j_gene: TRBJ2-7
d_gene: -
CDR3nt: TGTGCCAGCAGCTTATCCGGACAGATCTACGAGCAGTACTTC
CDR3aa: CASSLSGQIYEQYF